This T cell receptor beta chain came from a study of synovial regulatory T cells in juvenile arthritis. The CDR3 runs to 11 residues. No DNA sequence is on record. CDR1 is MNHNY, CDR2 SVGAGI, per germline (reference sequence). The protocol was immunoSEQ multiplex PCR, while the TCRdb copy is restricted to in-frame clones and leaves out a portion. Its clone listing holds 5,000 to 8,000 clones. Findings of the study overall: Compared with other blood Treg cells, inflammation-associated Treg cells had reduced TCR diversity. Largely private between patients, iaTreg TCR repertoires showed partial overlap with synovial Teff and blood CPL repertoires.

Worth noting for this clone: Its antigen is currently unknown.

Sequencing was performed on Treg cells from blood. This sample's subset: remaining (HLA-DR-negative) circulating blood Treg cells. The source of this sequence is a donor between 2 and 29 years old with juvenile idiopathic arthritis. The chain joins TRBV6-6 to TRBJ2-7. CDR3 region: CASRKGYEQYF.